This passage covers 8 T cell receptor beta chains from one sample sequenced in a study of cytomegalovirus exposure and HLA in healthy donors. The study ran its PCR with 60 Vbeta and 13 Jbeta primers. Measured with immunoSEQ multiplex PCR; TCRdb has only the in-frame clones, and not every one. The table has some 150,000 clones, roughly 75% seen once. Sequencing was done on a sample of PBMCs. Receptors were obtained from a young man in good health and CMV-seronegative.

The CDR3 bases are TGTGCCAGCAGTTACGGGGCAGAGCAGCCCCAGCATTTT. This encodes CASSYGAEQPQHF. This chain links TRBV6-6 with TRBJ1-5; a possible D gene is TRBD1 (5 bases). Germline V gene lookup returns CDR1 MNHNY and CDR2 SVGAGI (reference sequence). V was pared by 2 bases and J by 7 bases, with 9 bases between. This CDR3 is built from 13 residues.

V usage is TRBV4-1 and J usage is TRBJ1-5; D is uncertain. Germline V lookup: CDR1 MGHRA, CDR2 YSYEKL. The CDR3 is 14 amino acids. Trimming took 0 bases from V and 5 from J, leaving 8 bases between them. CDR3 amino acids: CASSQEREYQPQHF. The CDR3, as DNA: TGCGCCAGCAGCCAAGAAAGAGAGTATCAGCCCCAGCATTTT.

This chain uses TRBV28 with TRBJ2-7; TRBD1 matches at 11 bases. After removal of 5 bases from V and 2 bases from J, the junction contained 2 bases not matched to a gene. Per germline, CDR1 MDHEN and CDR2 SYDVKM. This CDR3 comprises 14 residues. In nucleotides, the CDR3 is TGTGCCAGCAGTACGGGACAGGGGGCCTACGAGCAGTACTTC. It translates to CASSTGQGAYEQYF.

V and J are TRBV14 and TRBJ2-7, with D maybe TRBD2 (5 bases). CDR1 and CDR2 (germline): SGHDN, FVKESK. V was trimmed by 3 bases and J by 5 bases, leaving 17 bases between them. The CDR3 is made up of 15 amino acids. CDR3 residues: CASSHRKRVDNEQYF. In nucleotides, the CDR3 is TGTGCCAGCAGCCACAGAAAGAGGGTAGACAACGAGCAGTACTTC.

Concerning this clone: No conserved phenylalanine or tryptophan ends this CDR3, so it is likely a read error. The DNA is left out, because the CDR3 cannot be placed on it with certainty; the CDR3 is given as TCRdb lists it. The J gene is TRBJ2-7, the V gene TRBV28; the table assigns TRBD2, which was not confirmed against the DNA. CDR1 MDHEN and CDR2 SYDVKM come from the germline V gene. The CDR3 numbers 13 amino acids, ends counted. The CDR3 sequence: CASSSGLAGGSVL.

The rearrangement joins TRBV4-2 to TRBJ2-1; D ambiguous. Germline CDR1 is LGHNA and CDR2 is YNFKEQ. V lost 2 bases and J lost 5, with 4 bases in between. The CDR3 runs 12 residues. The CDR3 DNA follows: TGTGCCAGCAGCCAACTTAACAATGAGCAGTTCTTC. This translates into CASSQLNNEQFF.

The V gene is TRBV2, the J gene TRBJ1-2; D remains ambiguous. Germline V lookup: CDR1 SNHLY, CDR2 FYNNEI. This CDR3 is built from 12 residues. V lost 5 bases and J 1 base, leaving 5 bases between the germline ends. CDR3 nucleotides: TGTGCCAGCAGTTTAGTTAACTATGGCTACACCTTC. This encodes CASSLVNYGYTF.

The chain employs TRBV5-4 and TRBJ2-3; D is perhaps TRBD1 (5 bases). With 5 bases removed from V and 6 bases from J, the gap between germline ends came to 10 bases. CDR1 is SGHNT, CDR2 YYREEE, per germline (reference sequence). This CDR3 is 12 amino acids long. The CDR3 here is CASSLNRDTQYF. DNA of the CDR3: TGTGCCAGCAGTTTGAACAGGGATACGCAGTATTTT.